This entry lists 8 T cell receptor beta chains sequenced from one sample in a study of molecular identifiers for immune sequencing clone quantification. MiXCR, applied by TCRdb to the PCR reads, yields one record per CDR3 protein. Of 460,000 or so distinct CDR3 sequences listed, 25% were seen once; the top ten hold over 0.6%. Sequencing was carried out using naive CD8+ T cells from blood, with Jurkat cell RNA spiked in. The subset was: FACS-sorted CD8+CD4-CCR7+CD45RA+ naive T cells. Receptors originate from a human donor in good health. Some libraries in this study had Jurkat cell RNA spiked in.

This chain connects TRBV11-2 to TRBJ2-1; TRBD1 might be the D (6 bases). CDR3 length equals 15 residues. V was shortened by 5 bases and J by 5 bases, with 16 bases between the two germline ends. Germline V gives CDR1 SGHAT, CDR2 FQNNGV. DNA of the CDR3: TGTGCCAGCAGCCTTCTAGGGGGTCCTGACAATGAGCAGTTCTTC. Encoded protein: CASSLLGGPDNEQFF.

Comment on this clonotype: A read error may explain this, as a much larger clone is one base away. The chain carries TRBV7-2 and TRBJ2-7; 7 positions match TRBD1. The CDR3 sequence is 16 residues long. CDR1 SGHTA and CDR2 FQGNSA come from the germline V gene. The CDR3 DNA sequence: TGTGCCCGCAGCCCACCCCCCCGGGACAGAACCTACGAGCAGTACTTC. It translates to CARSPPPRDRTYEQYF.

In the case of this clonotype: With a much larger clone just one base away, this may be a read error. The chain combines TRBV28 with TRBJ2-3; D ambiguous. The germline gives CDR1 MDHEN, CDR2 SYDVKM. The CDR3 sequence is 13 residues long. Trimming stripped 4 bases from V and 4 bases from J, with 9 bases between. CDR3 DNA: TGTGCCAGCAGTTCCGGTAGATCAGATACGCAGTATTTT. It specifies CASSSGRSDTQYF.

The rearrangement uses TRBV24-1 and TRBJ1-1; 10 bases line up with TRBD1. V was pared by 3 bases and J by 7 bases, with 7 bases of the junction left unmatched. Germline V lookup: CDR1 KGHDR, CDR2 SFDVKD. This CDR3 comprises 15 residues. CDR3 nucleotides: TGTGCCACCAGTGATGGACAGGGGGGGAGAAGTGAAGCTTTCTTT. This sequence encodes CATSDGQGGRSEAFF.

This clonotype was counted ten times or more. The chain is built from TRBV5-1 and TRBJ2-7; D may match TRBD1 or TRBD2 (6 bases each). From germline, CDR1 is SGHRS and CDR2 YFSETQ. The CDR3 has 13 amino acids. V dropped 1 base and J dropped 6 bases, with 11 bases sitting between them. DNA for the CDR3: TGCGCCAGCAGCTTGTCGGAGGGGGTCGAGCAGTACTTC. Amino acids: CASSLSEGVEQYF.

This chain uses TRBV4-1 with TRBJ2-7; 8 bases are shared with TRBD2. V dropped 1 base and J dropped 4; count of bases not matched to a gene: 6. CDR1 and CDR2 from the germline V gene are MGHRA and YSYEKL. The CDR3 runs 15 residues. The CDR3, as DNA: TGCGCCAGCAGCCAAGGCGGGGGGCGTGGGTACGAGCAGTACTTC. Translating it yields CASSQGGGRGYEQYF.

The chain is built from TRBV20-1 and TRBJ2-7; the match to TRBD2 covers 10 bases. CDR3 length: 14 residues. Germline assignment: CDR1 DFQATT and CDR2 SNEGSKA (reference sequence). V was clipped by 3 bases and J by 3 bases; unmatched bases: 5. CDR3 in DNA: TGCAGTGCTAGTGCCGGACTAGCGGACTACGAGCAGTACTTC. It specifies CSASAGLADYEQYF.

This clonotype appeared a few times. The V and J genes are TRBV7-9 and TRBJ2-7; 7 bases align to TRBD2. Germline CDR1 reads SEHNR; CDR2 reads FQNEAQ (reference sequence). The trim removed 1 base at V and 0 bases at J, leaving 3 bases unmatched. The length of the CDR3 is 15 residues. CDR3 nucleotide sequence: TGTGCCAGCAGCTTAGGCCGGGACTACTCCTACGAGCAGTACTTC. Translating it yields CASSLGRDYSYEQYF.